The next 17 T cell receptor beta chains were all read from a single sample in a study of blood T cell repertoires in COVID-19. Sequencing used immunoSEQ multiplex PCR; TCRdb keeps in-frame clones, though not all of them. The table has about 330,000 clones, around nine tenths seen once. The sample comprised peripheral blood. All receptors come from a woman aged 50 to 60 with active or convalescent COVID-19.

Comments on this clone: Other DNA variants within this sample encode the same CDR3. J is TRBJ1-1 and V is TRBV27; possible D gene TRBD1, 5 bases. Germline CDR1 reads MNHEY; CDR2 reads SMNVEV (reference sequence). V lost 0 bases to trimming and J lost 1 base, with 6 bases between them. This CDR3 spans 14 amino acids. The CDR3 nucleotides read TGTGCCAGCAGTTTATCGGGGGGGAACACTGAAGCTTTCTTT. Encoded protein: CASSLSGGNTEAFF.

The gene calls are TRBV7-2 and TRBJ2-3; maybe TRBD2 (6 bases). V gave up 5 bases and J gave up 6 bases, with 21 bases separating them. Germline CDR1 and CDR2: SGHTA and FQGNSA. The CDR3 sequence is 16 residues long. The CDR3 loop reads CASSGGSGQGLDTQYF. As DNA, the CDR3 is TGTGCCAGCAGCGGAGGCTCGGGGCAGGGACTTGATACGCAGTATTTT. Supplemented by reference TRBV7-2 and TRBJ2-3, the full variable domain reads GAGVSQSPSNKVTEKGKDVELRCDPISGHTALYWYRQSLGQGLEFLIYFQGNSAPDKSGLPSDRFSAERTGGSVSTLTIQRTQQEDSAVYLCASSGGSGQGLDTQYFGPGTRLTVL.

The rearrangement uses TRBV23-1 and TRBJ2-7; D not certain. TRBV23-1 has ORF status, its function being uncertain. The CDR3 sequence is 13 residues long. The ends were cut back, 11 bases at V and 1 base at J, with 15 bases in the middle. Here the CDR3 reads CAGPLFWSYEQYF. The CDR3 DNA reads TGCGCCGGCCCCTTGTTCTGGTCCTACGAGCAGTACTTC.

The J gene is TRBJ1-6, the V gene TRBV30; no clear D. V was pared by 3 bases and J by 9 bases, with 21 bases between. From germline, CDR1 is GTSNPN and CDR2 SVGIG (reference sequence). The CDR3 consists of 16 residues. The CDR3 here is CAWRRARGNRSSPLHF. CDR3 bases: TGTGCCTGGAGGAGAGCGCGGGGTAACCGGAGTTCACCCCTCCACTTT.

CDR3 sequence: CASSSNSYEQYF. The CDR3 bases are TGTGCCAGCAGCTCCAACTCCTACGAGCAGTACTTC. V usage is TRBV6-2 or TRBV6-3 and J usage is TRBJ2-7; D is unclear. CDR1 and CDR2 (germline): MNHEY, SVGEGT. The CDR3 has 12 amino acids. V lost 6 bases to trimming and J lost 0 bases, with 6 bases between them.

The chain links TRBV7-9 to TRBJ2-1; D is possibly TRBD1 (5 bases). Germline V CDR1 and CDR2: SEHNR, FQNEAQ (reference sequence). The length of the CDR3 is 18 residues. Trimming left V 2 bases short and J 0 bases short, with 17 bases between. The CDR3 sequence is CASSLSSGQFCSYNEQFF. The CDR3 region has the DNA TGTGCCAGCAGCTTAAGCTCAGGGCAGTTTTGCTCCTACAATGAGCAGTTCTTC.

This CDR3 reads CAWSNRANTGELFF. The CDR3, as DNA: TGTGCCTGGAGTAACAGGGCAAACACCGGGGAGCTGTTTTTT. This chain joins TRBV30 and TRBJ2-2; TRBD1 is a possible D gene (6 bases). Germline assignment: CDR1 GTSNPN and CDR2 SVGIG (reference sequence). Deletions cut 2 bases from V and 2 bases from J, with 9 bases between. This CDR3 is 14 amino acids long.

The V and J genes are TRBV27 and TRBJ2-7; tentatively, D is TRBD1 (6 bases). Trimming removed 10 bases from V and 3 bases from J, with 16 bases in between. The CDR3 covers 13 residues. Germline CDR1 MNHEY, CDR2 SMNVEV (reference sequence). CDR3 in amino acids: CATREGHRYEQYF. Here the CDR3 DNA reads TGTGCCACCCGAGAGGGACACCGCTACGAGCAGTACTTC.

This rearrangement joins TRBV27 to TRBJ2-6; perhaps TRBD2 as D (6 bases). The CDR3 contains 15 residues. V was pared by 5 bases and J by 5 bases, with 13 bases between. The germline V gene has CDR1 MNHEY and CDR2 SMNVEV (reference sequence). In nucleotides, the CDR3 is TGTGCCAGCAGTCCGGGGACTGGGAGGGCCAACGTCCTGACTTTC. Encoded protein: CASSPGTGRANVLTF.

The chain employs TRBV19 and TRBJ1-1; tentatively, D is TRBD1 (5 bases). Germline lookup yields CDR1 LNHDA and CDR2 SQIVND (reference sequence). The CDR3 has 14 amino acids. The germline V and J ends were trimmed by 7 bases and 7 bases, with 19 bases remaining between them. CDR3 amino acids: CASIPGEGSHEAFF. The CDR3 DNA follows: TGTGCCAGTATCCCGGGGGAGGGATCCCATGAAGCTTTCTTT.

The J gene is TRBJ1-4, the V gene TRBV29-1, with TRBD1 as a possible D gene (5 bases). Trimming removed 5 bases at V and 8 bases at J, with 12 bases between. The CDR3 sequence is 12 residues long. Germline-derived CDR1 and CDR2 are SQVTM and ANQGSEA. CDR3 residues: CSVFGRDEKLFF. As DNA, the CDR3 is TGCAGCGTTTTTGGGCGGGACGAAAAACTGTTTTTT.

The gene calls are TRBV19 and TRBJ1-6; D is unclear. V shed 8 bases and J shed 5 bases, with 10 bases lying between them. CDR3 length: 13 residues. Germline V gives CDR1 LNHDA, CDR2 SQIVND (reference sequence). The CDR3 spells CASSQRDNSPLHF. The DNA of the CDR3 is TGTGCCAGTTCCCAGCGAGATAATTCACCCCTCCACTTT.

This clone was picked up a small number of times. The chain recombines TRBV11-2 with TRBJ1-5; tentative D call: TRBD1 (6 bases). V dropped 3 bases and J dropped 3 bases, with 12 bases sitting between them. The CDR3 has 15 residues. Germline values: CDR1 SGHAT, CDR2 FQNNGV. The CDR3 sequence: CASSLTGSINQPQHF. Here the CDR3 DNA reads TGTGCCAGCAGCTTGACAGGTTCGATCAATCAGCCCCAGCATTTT.

The rearrangement joins TRBV28 to TRBJ1-6; maybe TRBD1 (6 bases). Germline V gene data show CDR1 as MDHEN and CDR2 as SYDVKM. Trimming removed 5 bases at V and 6 bases at J, with 14 bases between. The CDR3 is 15 residues long. CDR3 sequence: CASSQLQGFNSPLHF. The CDR3 coding sequence is TGTGCCAGCAGTCAATTACAGGGTTTTAATTCACCCCTCCACTTT.

This clone was found once. The chain recombines TRBV7-3 with TRBJ2-7, with 10 positions matching TRBD1. This CDR3 contains 15 residues. Germline assignment: CDR1 SGHTA and CDR2 FQGTGA. Losses at the gene ends were 3 bases for V and 2 bases for J; bases not matched to a gene: 4. This chain's CDR3 is CASSLGQGLAYEQYF. The CDR3 region has the DNA TGTGCCAGCAGCTTGGGACAGGGGTTAGCCTACGAGCAGTACTTC.

The V gene is TRBV10-3, the J gene TRBJ1-4; 9 positions match TRBD1. The trim removed 10 bases at V and 6 bases at J, leaving 6 bases unmatched. The CDR3 has 13 residues. CDR1 and CDR2 from the germline V gene are ENHRY and SYGVKD. As DNA, the CDR3 is TGTGCCAGCCACCGGGACAGGGATGAAAAACTGTTTTTT. This translates into CASHRDRDEKLFF.

This chain's CDR3 is CASSYSVPDEKLFF. In DNA form, the CDR3 reads TGTGCCAGCAGTTACTCCGTCCCGGATGAAAAACTGTTTTTT. The chain combines TRBV6-2 or TRBV6-3 with TRBJ1-4, with unresolved D. Per germline, CDR1 MNHEY and CDR2 SVGEGT. The CDR3 sequence is 14 residues long. Trimming took 0 bases from V and 6 from J, leaving 8 bases between them.